The 22 T cell receptor beta chains below come from one sample, sequenced in a study of CD8+CD57+ T cells in acquired aplastic anemia. The TCR beta profiling, which covered VDJ combination and CDR3 sequence, was carried out using genomic DNA as the template. One entry per CDR3 protein, called by TCRdb with MiXCR from the reads. The sample consists of fewer than 250,000 distinct CDR3 sequences, approximately 50% of them appearing once. Source material: sorted CD4+, CD8+, or CD8+CD57+ T cells (not recorded which) from PBMCs. Every receptor here comes from a human donor in good health, serving as a control.

The chain is built from TRBV18 and TRBJ1-5; D is perhaps TRBD1 (6 bases). V lost 2 bases and J 0 bases, leaving 11 bases between the germline ends. Germline CDR1 KGHSH, CDR2 LQKENI. The CDR3 has 16 residues. In DNA, the CDR3 is TGTGCCAGCTCACCAGCAGGGGATTATAGCAATCAGCCCCAGCATTTT. Translation: CASSPAGDYSNQPQHF.

This clonotype came up once. The chain links TRBV19 to TRBJ1-5, with D possibly TRBD1 on 6 matching bases. Trimming took off 8 bases at V and 11 bases at J, with 22 bases between the two ends. The CDR3 has 14 residues. Germline assignment: CDR1 LNHDA and CDR2 SQIVND (reference sequence). The CDR3 DNA sequence: TGTGCCAGTTCGGTCACGGGGGCCATGGAGACCCAGCATTTT. It is translated as CASSVTGAMETQHF. Based on the CDR3 plus reference TRBV19 and TRBJ1-5, the full variable domain is DGGITQSPKYLFRKEGQNVTLSCEQNLNHDAMYWYRQDPGQGLRLIYYSQIVNDFQKGDIAEGYSVSREKKESFPLTVTSAQKNPTAFYLCASSVTGAMETQHFGDGTRLSIL.

This clonotype was counted only a few times. As DNA, the CDR3 is TGTGCCAGCAGCAATAGCGGGGGCGCCGGAAATGAGCAGTTCTTC. Its protein product is CASSNSGGAGNEQFF. The chain uses TRBV2 and TRBJ2-1; 9 positions match TRBD2. Per the germline V gene, CDR1 is SNHLY and CDR2 is FYNNEI. V lost 6 bases and J lost 7; bases outside the gene matches: 10. The CDR3 has 15 amino acids.

This clonotype was recorded many times. This rearrangement joins TRBV3-1 to TRBJ1-6; TRBD1 matches at 7 bases. CDR3 length equals 15 residues. V lost 1 base, J lost 3 bases, and 0 bases stayed unmatched. Germline lookup yields CDR1 LGHDT and CDR2 YNNKEL (reference sequence). Written as DNA, the CDR3 is TGTGCCAGCAGCCAAGGGACAGGCTATAATTCACCCCTCCACTTT. It is translated as CASSQGTGYNSPLHF.

The V call is TRBV2, the J call TRBJ2-3, with TRBD1 matching 7 bases. CDR3 length equals 16 residues. Per germline, CDR1 SNHLY and CDR2 FYNNEI. Unmatched junction bases numbered 10, after V lost 7 bases and J lost 0 bases. In nucleotides, the CDR3 is TGTGCCAGCAACTTACTTGACAGGGTTAGCACAGATACGCAGTATTTT. This codes for CASNLLDRVSTDTQYF.

The CDR3 spells CSVDQGAGYGYTF. The CDR3 nucleotides are TGCAGCGTCGATCAGGGGGCTGGCTATGGCTACACCTTC. V gene TRBV29-1 combines with J gene TRBJ1-2; 8 positions match TRBD1. This CDR3 is 13 amino acids long. Trimming at V came to 6 bases and at J to 4 bases, leaving 7 bases not matched to a gene. CDR1 is SQVTM and CDR2 is ANQGSEA in the germline V gene.

This chain connects TRBV24-1 to TRBJ2-7, with 10 positions matching TRBD1. V dropped 2 bases and J dropped 2; count of bases not matched to a gene: 8. Per germline, CDR1 KGHDR and CDR2 SFDVKD. This CDR3 is 17 amino acids long. CDR3 amino acids: CATSDSSGTGEPYEQYF. The CDR3 nucleotides read TGTGCCACCAGTGATTCCTCCGGGACAGGGGAGCCCTACGAGCAGTACTTC.

The CDR3 protein is CASSLWRTGGTDTQYF. Written as DNA, the CDR3 is TGTGCCAGCAGCTTGTGGCGGACAGGAGGCACAGATACGCAGTATTTT. The chain has TRBV5-5 and TRBJ2-3; 7 bases agree with TRBD1. Germline CDR1 and CDR2: SGHKS and YYEKEE (reference sequence). The J segment lost 1 base and the V segment lost 1 base, leaving 6 bases of the junction unmatched. The CDR3 has 16 residues. The full variable domain, with the rest looked up from reference TRBV5-5 and TRBJ2-3, is DAGVTQSPTHLIKTRGQQVTLRCSPISGHKSVSWYQQVLGQGPQFIFQYYEKEERGRGNFPDRFSARQFPNYSSELNVNALLLGDSALYLCASSLWRTGGTDTQYFGPGTRLTVL.

This clonotype was seen only a few times. The chain uses TRBV24-1 and TRBJ2-3; a possible D gene is TRBD1 (5 bases). The V and J ends lost 1 base and 1 base respectively, with 5 bases between them. The CDR3 runs 14 residues. Germline CDR1 KGHDR, CDR2 SFDVKD. The CDR3 loop reads CATSDFRGTDTQYF. The CDR3 DNA reads as TGTGCCACCAGTGATTTCAGGGGCACAGATACGCAGTATTTT.

CDR3 bases: TGTGCCACCAGTGATTTCGCCAGGAACTATGGCTACACCTTC. It codes for CATSDFARNYGYTF. The chain has TRBV24-1 and TRBJ1-2; no clear D gene. This CDR3 is 14 amino acids long. Per the germline V gene, CDR1 is KGHDR and CDR2 is SFDVKD. Trimming took 1 base from V and 2 from J, leaving 7 bases between them.

J is TRBJ2-1 and V is TRBV7-6; D might be TRBD2 (6 bases). CDR1 and CDR2 from the germline V gene are SGHVS and FNYEAQ. This CDR3 spans 16 amino acids. V lost 5 bases, J lost 8 bases, and 22 bases lay in between. The CDR3 sequence: CASSQDLRLARYEQFF. For the CDR3, the DNA is TGTGCCAGCAGCCAAGATCTGAGGCTAGCGCGGTATGAGCAGTTCTTC.

A few counts support this clonotype. The genes are TRBV9 and TRBJ1-2; D possibly corresponds to TRBD1 (6 bases). The CDR3 sequence is 14 residues long. Germline V gives CDR1 SGDLS, CDR2 YYNGEE. V was cut by 8 bases and J by 2 bases, with 16 bases left in between. The DNA of the CDR3 is TGTGCCAGTAGTATCCCCGGACAGAACTATGGCTACACCTTC. This translates into CASSIPGQNYGYTF. Drawing the rest from reference TRBV9 and TRBJ1-2, the complete variable domain is DSGVTQTPKHLITATGQRVTLRCSPRSGDLSVYWYQQSLDQGLQFLIQYYNGEERAKGNILERFSAQQFPDLHSELNLSSLELGDSALYFCASSIPGQNYGYTFGSGTRLTVV.

The chain carries TRBV7-3 and TRBJ2-5; 8 positions agree with TRBD2. Looked up from germline, CDR1 is SGHTA and CDR2 is FQGTGA. The ends lost 2 bases at V and 10 bases at J; junction bases unmatched: 3. The CDR3 contains 12 residues. The CDR3 reads CASSLASGGQYF. The DNA for the CDR3 is TGTGCCAGCAGCTTAGCGAGCGGGGGCCAGTACTTC.

The chain recombines TRBV11-2 with TRBJ1-2; D gene uncertain. The V gene's germline CDR1 is SGHAT and CDR2 FQNNGV. V was trimmed by 3 bases and J by 2 bases, leaving 13 bases between them. The CDR3 extends over 15 amino acids. CDR3: CASSLADSVNYGYTF. The CDR3 nucleotides are TGTGCCAGCAGCTTGGCGGATTCCGTAAACTATGGCTACACCTTC. Looking up the rest from reference TRBV11-2 and TRBJ1-2 gives the full variable domain: EAGVAQSPRYKIIEKRQSVAFWCNPISGHATLYWYQQILGQGPKLLIQFQNNGVVDDSQLPKDRFSAERLKGVDSTLKIQPAKLEDSAVYLCASSLADSVNYGYTFGSGTRLTVV.

This clonotype has just a few counts. V usage is TRBV2 and J usage is TRBJ1-2; 10 bases are shared with TRBD1. Per the germline V gene, CDR1 is SNHLY and CDR2 is FYNNEI. CDR3 length: 15 residues. V shed 7 bases, J shed 8 bases, and the junction held 13 bases outside the gene matches. The CDR3 is CASTLRGQGTLGYTF. The CDR3 nucleotides are TGTGCCAGCACCCTGCGGGGACAGGGGACTTTGGGCTACACCTTC.

The rearrangement joins TRBV2 to TRBJ2-5; no clear D. The end of the DNA aligns better with TRBJ2-7, so the J call may be wrong. This CDR3 is 12 amino acids long. The germline V gene has CDR1 SNHLY and CDR2 FYNNEI. The CDR3 sequence is CASKVGWDEQYF. The CDR3 region has the DNA TGTGCCAGCAAGGTGGGGTGGGACGAGCAGTACTTC.

This clonotype was detected ten times or more. The rearrangement uses TRBV7-8 and TRBJ2-7; 11 bases match TRBD2. This CDR3 region has 16 residues. Trimming removed 1 base from V and 3 bases from J; junction bases left unmatched: 5. Germline CDR1 reads SGHVS; CDR2 reads FQNEAQ. CDR3 amino acids: CASSLGSGGAFYEQYF. Written as DNA, the CDR3 is TGTGCCAGCAGCTTAGGTAGCGGGGGGGCCTTCTACGAGCAGTACTTC.

This clonotype has ten or more counts. This chain links TRBV12-3 or TRBV12-4 with TRBJ1-1; no definite D call. The CDR3 spans 15 residues. Trimming stripped 2 bases from V and 0 bases from J, with 10 bases between. The chain's CDR3 is CASSLRPTMNTEAFF. CDR3 bases: TGTGCCAGCAGTTTACGGCCAACTATGAACACTGAAGCTTTCTTT.

This clonotype was observed at least ten times. The J gene is TRBJ2-3, the V gene TRBV2; D gene uncertain. CDR1 is SNHLY, CDR2 FYNNEI, per germline. The V and J ends lost 3 bases and 0 bases respectively, with 1 base between them. The CDR3 sequence is 12 residues long. CDR3 protein: CASSDSTDTQYF. In nucleotides, the CDR3 is TGTGCCAGCAGTGACAGCACAGATACGCAGTATTTT. The full variable domain, in which reference TRBV2 and TRBJ2-3 provide the parts outside the CDR3, is EPEVTQTPSHQVTQMGQEVILRCVPISNHLYFYWYRQILGQKVEFLVSFYNNEISEKSEIFDDQFSVERPDGSNFTLKIRSTKLEDSAMYFCASSDSTDTQYFGPGTRLTVL.

In regard to this clonotype: Since no conserved phenylalanine or tryptophan closes the CDR3, a read error is the likely cause. The DNA is left out, because the CDR3 cannot be placed on it with certainty; the CDR3 is given as TCRdb lists it. The chain has TRBV20-1 and TRBJ1-5. Germline V gene data show CDR1 as DFQATT and CDR2 as SNEGSKA (reference sequence). The CDR3 is 13 amino acids long, termini counted. CDR3 residues: CSVKDPIGQPRHL.

The chain employs TRBV20-1 and TRBJ2-7; perhaps D is TRBD1 or TRBD2 (5 bases each). Trimming took off 5 bases at V and 3 bases at J, with 17 bases between the two ends. The CDR3 runs 14 residues. Looked up from germline, CDR1 is DFQATT and CDR2 is SNEGSKA (reference sequence). Here the CDR3 reads CSARTSGTVYEQYF. DNA of the CDR3: TGCAGTGCTCGTACCTCCGGGACGGTCTACGAGCAGTACTTC.

The CDR3 region has the DNA TGTGCCAGTAGGGACGGTGCCTTTGGGGCCAACGTCCTGACTTTC. Translation: CASRDGAFGANVLTF. The V and J genes are TRBV19 and TRBJ2-6; D not certain. Germline-derived CDR1 and CDR2 are LNHDA and SQIVND (reference sequence). The CDR3 sequence is 15 residues long. V was trimmed by 6 bases and J by 3 bases, leaving 12 bases between them.